This T cell receptor beta chain was captured by sequencing in a study of blood T cell repertoires in COVID-19. Original handling: Amplified reference gene primers provided the basis for estimating nucleated cell counts. This table comes from immunoSEQ multiplex PCR, and its TCRdb copy is limited to in-frame clones, with some not included. V and J calls and clone size are copied from that table; D and trimming were computed from the DNA. This sample has around 50,000 clones, with 80% to 90% found just once. The sequenced material came from peripheral blood. This clonotype was obtained from a human donor in a cohort sampled during active COVID-19.

This CDR3 reads CASTGTGGRYEQYF. The CDR3 DNA reads as TGTGCCAGCACTGGGACAGGGGGAAGGTACGAGCAGTACTTC. V usage is TRBV6-5 and J usage is TRBJ2-7, with 11 bases aligning to TRBD1. V lost 7 bases and J lost 4; bases outside the gene matches: 6. This CDR3 is 14 amino acids long. Germline V gene sequence: CDR1 MNHEY, CDR2 SVGAGI.